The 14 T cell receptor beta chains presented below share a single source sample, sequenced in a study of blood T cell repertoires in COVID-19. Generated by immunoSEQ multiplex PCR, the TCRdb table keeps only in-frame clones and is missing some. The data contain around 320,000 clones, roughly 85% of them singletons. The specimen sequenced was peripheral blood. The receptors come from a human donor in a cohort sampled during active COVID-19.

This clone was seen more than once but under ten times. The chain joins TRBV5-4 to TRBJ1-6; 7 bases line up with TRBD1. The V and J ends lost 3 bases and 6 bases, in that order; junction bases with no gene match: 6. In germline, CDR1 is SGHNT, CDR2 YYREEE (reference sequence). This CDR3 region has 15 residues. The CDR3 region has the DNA TGTGCCAGCAGCTACCGGGACAGATCTAATTCACCCCTCCACTTT. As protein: CASSYRDRSNSPLHF. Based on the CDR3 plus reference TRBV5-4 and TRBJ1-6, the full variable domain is ETGVTQSPTHLIKTRGQQVTLRCSSQSGHNTVSWYQQALGQGPQFIFQYYREEENGRGNFPPRFSGLQFPNYSSELNVNALELDDSALYLCASSYRDRSNSPLHFGNGTRLTVT.

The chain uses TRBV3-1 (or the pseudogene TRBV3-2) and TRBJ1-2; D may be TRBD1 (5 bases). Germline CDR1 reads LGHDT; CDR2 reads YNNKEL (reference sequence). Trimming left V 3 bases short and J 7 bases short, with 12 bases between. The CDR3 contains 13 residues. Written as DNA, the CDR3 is TGTGCCAGCAGCCAGGAGGGGTTGGGTGGCTACACCTTC. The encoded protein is CASSQEGLGGYTF.

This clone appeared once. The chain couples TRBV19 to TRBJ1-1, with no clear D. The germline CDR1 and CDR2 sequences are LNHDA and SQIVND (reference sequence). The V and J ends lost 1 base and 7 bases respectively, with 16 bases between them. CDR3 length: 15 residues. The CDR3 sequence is CASSIGPSGRDEAFF. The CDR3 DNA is TGTGCCAGTAGTATAGGACCCTCGGGGAGGGATGAAGCTTTCTTT.

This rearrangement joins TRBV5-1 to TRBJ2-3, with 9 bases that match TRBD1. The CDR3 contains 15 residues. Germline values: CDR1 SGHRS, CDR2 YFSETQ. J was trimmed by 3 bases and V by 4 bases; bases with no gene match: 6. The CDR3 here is CASSAGQGWTDTQYF. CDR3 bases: TGCGCCAGCAGCGCGGGACAGGGTTGGACAGATACGCAGTATTTT.

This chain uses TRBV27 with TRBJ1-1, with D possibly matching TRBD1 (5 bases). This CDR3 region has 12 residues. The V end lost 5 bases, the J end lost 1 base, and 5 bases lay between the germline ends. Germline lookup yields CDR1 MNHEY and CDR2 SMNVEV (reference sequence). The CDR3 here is CASSTGNTEAFF. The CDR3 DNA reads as TGTGCCAGCAGTACAGGGAACACTGAAGCTTTCTTT.

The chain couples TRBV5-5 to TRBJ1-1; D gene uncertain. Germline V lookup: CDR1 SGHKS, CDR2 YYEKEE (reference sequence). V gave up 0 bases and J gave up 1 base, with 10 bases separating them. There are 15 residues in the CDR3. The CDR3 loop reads CASSLAGVENTEAFF. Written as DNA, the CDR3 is TGTGCCAGCAGCTTGGCCGGGGTGGAGAACACTGAAGCTTTCTTT. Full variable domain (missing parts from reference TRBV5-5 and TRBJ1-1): DAGVTQSPTHLIKTRGQQVTLRCSPISGHKSVSWYQQVLGQGPQFIFQYYEKEERGRGNFPDRFSARQFPNYSSELNVNALLLGDSALYLCASSLAGVENTEAFFGQGTRLTVV.

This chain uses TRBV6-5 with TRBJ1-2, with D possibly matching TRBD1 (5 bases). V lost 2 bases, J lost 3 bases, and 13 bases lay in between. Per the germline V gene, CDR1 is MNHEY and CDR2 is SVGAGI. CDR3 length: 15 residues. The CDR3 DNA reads TGTGCCAGCAGTTACCAGGGCAATATCGACTATGGCTACACCTTC. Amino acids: CASSYQGNIDYGYTF.

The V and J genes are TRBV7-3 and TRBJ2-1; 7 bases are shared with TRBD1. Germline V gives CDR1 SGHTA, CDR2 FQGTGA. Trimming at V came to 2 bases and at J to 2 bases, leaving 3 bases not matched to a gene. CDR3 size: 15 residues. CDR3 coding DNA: TGTGCCAGCAGCTTAGCAGGGGGACCCTACAATGAGCAGTTCTTC. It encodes CASSLAGGPYNEQFF. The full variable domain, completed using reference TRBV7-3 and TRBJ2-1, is GAGVSQTPSNKVTEKGKYVELRCDPISGHTALYWYRQSLGQGPEFLIYFQGTGAADDSGLPNDRFFAVRPEGSVSTLKIQRTERGDSAVYLCASSLAGGPYNEQFFGPGTRLTVL.

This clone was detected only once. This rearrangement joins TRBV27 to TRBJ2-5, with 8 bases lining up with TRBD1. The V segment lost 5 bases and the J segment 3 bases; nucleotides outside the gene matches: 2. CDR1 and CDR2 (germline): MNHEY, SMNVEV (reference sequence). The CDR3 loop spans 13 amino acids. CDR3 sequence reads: CASSATGEETQYF. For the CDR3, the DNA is TGTGCCAGCAGTGCGACAGGGGAAGAGACCCAGTACTTC.

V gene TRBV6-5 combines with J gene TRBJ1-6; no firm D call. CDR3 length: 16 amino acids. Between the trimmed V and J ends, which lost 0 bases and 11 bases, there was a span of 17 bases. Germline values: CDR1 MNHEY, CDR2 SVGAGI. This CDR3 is CASSYSGPERGTPLHF. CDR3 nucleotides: TGTGCCAGCAGTTACTCCGGACCCGAAAGAGGGACACCCCTCCACTTT.

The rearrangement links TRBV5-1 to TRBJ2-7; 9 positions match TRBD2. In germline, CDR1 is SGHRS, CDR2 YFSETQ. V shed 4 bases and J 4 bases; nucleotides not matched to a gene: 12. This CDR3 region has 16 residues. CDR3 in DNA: TGCGCCAGCAGCCTCCCCGGCGGGGGGGCTGCGTACGAGCAGTACTTC. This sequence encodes CASSLPGGGAAYEQYF.

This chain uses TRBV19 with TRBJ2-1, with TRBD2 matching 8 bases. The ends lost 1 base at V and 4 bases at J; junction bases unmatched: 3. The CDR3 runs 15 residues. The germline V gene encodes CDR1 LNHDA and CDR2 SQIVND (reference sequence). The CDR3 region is CASSIGRGGYNEQFF. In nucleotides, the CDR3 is TGTGCCAGTAGTATAGGCCGGGGGGGGTACAATGAGCAGTTCTTC.

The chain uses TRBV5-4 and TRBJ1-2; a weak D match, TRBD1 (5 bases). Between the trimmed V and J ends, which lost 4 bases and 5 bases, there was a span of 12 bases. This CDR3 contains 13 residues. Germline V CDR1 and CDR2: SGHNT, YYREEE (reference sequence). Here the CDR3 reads CASSSGTKYGYTF. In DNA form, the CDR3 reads TGTGCCAGCAGCAGCGGGACGAAGTATGGCTACACCTTC.

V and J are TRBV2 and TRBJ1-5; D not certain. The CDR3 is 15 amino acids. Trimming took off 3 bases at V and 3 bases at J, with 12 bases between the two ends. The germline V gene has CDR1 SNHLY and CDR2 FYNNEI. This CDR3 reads CASSERISNNQPQHF. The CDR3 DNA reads TGTGCCAGCAGTGAGAGGATTTCGAACAATCAGCCCCAGCATTTT. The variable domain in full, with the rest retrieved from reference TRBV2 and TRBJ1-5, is EPEVTQTPSHQVTQMGQEVILRCVPISNHLYFYWYRQILGQKVEFLVSFYNNEISEKSEIFDDQFSVERPDGSNFTLKIRSTKLEDSAMYFCASSERISNNQPQHFGDGTRLSIL.